One and the same sample provided the 25 T cell receptor beta chains below, sequenced in a study of shared clonotypes between healthy human individuals. The assay was immunoSEQ multiplex PCR, and TCRdb's table has in-frame clones only and misses some. Among about 640,000 clones listed, 72% were seen once. Sequencing was performed on memory CD4+ T cells sorted from blood. Subset here: CD45RA-negative fraction. The receptor source for this set is a woman aged 30 to 39 in good health.

The chain employs TRBV6-6 and TRBJ1-1; no clear D. Germline CDR1 is MNHNY and CDR2 is SVGAGI (reference sequence). Trimming took 0 bases from V and 6 from J, leaving 11 bases between them. This CDR3 is 14 amino acids long. The CDR3 DNA sequence: TGTGCCAGCAGTTACTCAGCTGTGGAGGCTGAAGCTTTCTTT. It specifies CASSYSAVEAEAFF.

V gene TRBV14 combines with J gene TRBJ2-1; 11 bases map to TRBD2. Germline CDR1 and CDR2: SGHDN and FVKESK. The V gene end was trimmed by 4 bases and the J gene end by 13 bases; junction bases not matched to a gene: 15. This CDR3 spans 16 amino acids. The CDR3 DNA reads as TGTGCCAGCAGCCCACTATTTAGCGGGAGGGCCGTCGTTCAGTTCTTC. Protein: CASSPLFSGRAVVQFF. The variable domain in full, completed from reference TRBV14 and TRBJ2-1, reads EAGVTQFPSHSVIEKGQTVTLRCDPISGHDNLYWYRRVMGKEIKFLLHFVKESKQDESGMPNNRFLAERTGGTYSTLKVQPAELEDSGVYFCASSPLFSGRAVVQFFGPGTRLTVL.

The rearrangement links TRBV28 to TRBJ2-5; 7 bases are a match to TRBD1. V trimming: 2 bases; J trimming: 2 bases; junction bases outside the gene matches: 5. The CDR3 consists of 15 residues. Germline-derived CDR1 and CDR2 are MDHEN and SYDVKM. The CDR3: CASSLLGQEQETQYF. In DNA form, the CDR3 reads TGTGCCAGCAGTTTACTCGGACAGGAGCAAGAGACCCAGTACTTC.

The V call is TRBV10-1, the J call TRBJ2-7, with 7 positions matching TRBD2. There are 13 residues in the CDR3. From germline, CDR1 is WNHNN and CDR2 SYGVQD (reference sequence). V lost 4 bases to trimming and J lost 1 base; unmatched junction nucleotides: 1. CDR3 loop: CASSAGGSYEQYF. The CDR3 bases are TGCGCCAGCAGTGCGGGAGGATCCTACGAGCAGTACTTC.

This sequence joins TRBV5-1 and TRBJ2-7, with 7 nucleotides matching TRBD1. J lost 2 bases, V lost 1 base, and 15 bases had no gene match. This CDR3 has 18 amino acids. CDR1 is SGHRS, CDR2 YFSETQ, per germline. The CDR3 protein is CASSLPVETGTVTYEQYF. Written as DNA, the CDR3 is TGCGCCAGCAGCTTGCCAGTCGAGACCGGGACAGTAACCTACGAGCAGTACTTC.

This clone turned up a few times. The gene calls are TRBV5-1 and TRBJ2-5, with D possibly TRBD1 on 6 matching bases. This CDR3 has 15 residues. V was clipped by 4 bases and J by 1 base, with 14 bases between them. The germline gives CDR1 SGHRS, CDR2 YFSETQ. CDR3 sequence: CASSTQTGPQETQYF. The DNA for the CDR3 is TGCGCCAGCAGCACCCAGACAGGACCCCAAGAGACCCAGTACTTC.

The chain recombines TRBV11-2 with TRBJ2-3; D is uncertain. Germline CDR1 and CDR2: SGHAT and FQNNGV. Between the trimmed V and J ends, which lost 3 bases and 4 bases, there was a span of 11 bases. This CDR3 is built from 14 residues. The CDR3 DNA sequence: TGTGCCAGCAGCTTGTTTCAAGCCCCAGATACGCAGTATTTT. Translation gives CASSLFQAPDTQYF.

The V call is TRBV5-3, the J call TRBJ1-4, with D perhaps TRBD1 (5 bases). TRBV5-3 is labeled an ORF, and its function is uncertain. V dropped 8 bases and J dropped 7 bases, with 18 bases sitting between them. This CDR3 spans 14 amino acids. This CDR3 is CASSHGRDAEKLFF. CDR3 coding DNA: TGTGCCAGCAGCCACGGACGGGACGCTGAAAAACTGTTTTTT.

On this clone itself: The sample holds other DNA sequences that translate to the same CDR3. The V call is TRBV29-1, the J call TRBJ1-1, with a possible D match to TRBD1 (6 bases). The CDR3 covers 11 residues. Trimming cost V 4 bases and J 6 bases, with 9 bases left between them. From germline, CDR1 is SQVTM and CDR2 ANQGSEA. The CDR3 sequence: CSVVQGAEAFF. CDR3 nucleotide sequence: TGCAGCGTTGTACAGGGCGCTGAAGCTTTCTTT.

The chain links TRBV7-8 to TRBJ1-1; D is uncertain. This CDR3 region has 15 residues. V was trimmed by 5 bases and J by 10 bases, leaving 23 bases between them. CDR1 is SGHVS, CDR2 FQNEAQ, per germline. The CDR3 loop is CASSKKTLEPYRAFF. The CDR3 DNA reads TGTGCCAGCAGCAAGAAGACCCTTGAACCCTACCGAGCTTTCTTT.

In regard to this clone: This specimen includes other DNA sequences encoding the same CDR3. This chain connects TRBV5-1 to TRBJ2-7; TRBD2 agrees at 7 bases. This CDR3 contains 14 residues. Trimming at V came to 2 bases and at J to 2 bases, leaving 4 bases not matched to a gene. The germline CDR1 and CDR2 sequences are SGHRS and YFSETQ. The CDR3 spells CASSLEAGPYEQYF. CDR3 in DNA: TGCGCCAGCAGCTTAGAAGCGGGACCCTACGAGCAGTACTTC.

About this clone: A read error is likely here: a far larger clone is one base away. The V and J genes are TRBV5-4 and TRBJ2-3, with D hard to call. This CDR3 region has 13 residues. Germline V CDR1 and CDR2: SGHNT, YYREEE (reference sequence). Deletions cut 0 bases from V and 3 bases from J, with 5 bases between. CDR3 in amino acids: CASSLEATDTQYF. In DNA, the CDR3 is TGTGCCAGCAGCTTGGAGGCGACAGATACGCAGTATTTT.

Regarding this clone: At the DNA level, this CDR3 is encoded by other sequences in the same sample as well. This chain links TRBV5-1 with TRBJ2-2; D might be TRBD2 (6 bases). V was clipped by 2 bases and J by 0 bases, with 8 bases between them. Germline V gene lookup returns CDR1 SGHRS and CDR2 YFSETQ. The CDR3 contains 15 residues. CDR3 protein: CASSFGTANTGELFF. The CDR3 DNA reads TGCGCCAGCAGCTTTGGGACTGCGAACACCGGGGAGCTGTTTTTT. The full variable domain, with the rest looked up from reference TRBV5-1 and TRBJ2-2, is KAGVTQTPRYLIKTRGQQVTLSCSPISGHRSVSWYQQTPGQGLQFLFEYFSETQRNKGNFPGRFSGRQFSNSRSEMNVSTLELGDSALYLCASSFGTANTGELFFGEGSRLTVL.

This chain joins TRBV28 and TRBJ2-4, with D possibly matching TRBD1 (5 bases). Trimming left V 2 bases short and J 0 bases short, with 11 bases between. The CDR3 is 16 residues long. CDR1 MDHEN and CDR2 SYDVKM come from the germline V gene. The DNA for the CDR3 is TGTGCCAGCAGTTTAGGCACAGGCCTAGCCAAAAACATTCAGTACTTC. Encoded protein: CASSLGTGLAKNIQYF.

The chain is built from TRBV30 and TRBJ1-1; the D is unclear. Looked up from germline, CDR1 is GTSNPN and CDR2 is SVGIG (reference sequence). V shed 0 bases and J shed 11 bases, with 13 bases lying between them. The CDR3 is 12 amino acids. The CDR3 DNA reads TGTGCCTGGAGTGTGAGTTCGCTCCGGGCTTTCTTT. Translated, it gives CAWSVSSLRAFF.

A single count supports this clone. The chain uses TRBV7-2 and TRBJ2-1; D gene ambiguous. CDR1 is SGHTA and CDR2 is FQGNSA in the germline V gene. Trimming pared 5 bases from V and 7 bases from J, leaving 12 bases between. This CDR3 contains 13 residues. CDR3 residues: CASSPRTQNEQFF. CDR3 DNA sequence: TGTGCCAGCAGCCCCCGGACGCAAAATGAGCAGTTCTTC.

V is TRBV11-1 and J is TRBJ2-1, with 8 bases matching TRBD2. Unmatched junction bases numbered 11, after V lost 4 bases and J lost 6 bases. Germline values: CDR1 SGHAT, CDR2 FQDESV (reference sequence). CDR3 length: 16 amino acids. The CDR3 DNA reads as TGTGCCAGCAGCTCCCCCGGGACTAGGGCTCTCAATGAGCAGTTCTTC. Translated: CASSSPGTRALNEQFF.

V gene TRBV2 combines with J gene TRBJ2-5; TRBD2 agrees at 16 bases. CDR1 is SNHLY and CDR2 is FYNNEI in the germline V gene. The CDR3 is 17 residues long. V lost 3 bases and J lost 5; bases outside the gene matches: 6. The CDR3 sequence is CASSEGTSGRAWETQYF. CDR3 sequence (DNA): TGTGCCAGCAGTGAGGGGACTAGCGGGAGGGCCTGGGAGACCCAGTACTTC.

Many counts were recorded for this clone. The V and J genes are TRBV5-4 and TRBJ1-1, with no clear D. This CDR3 region has 14 residues. Germline lookup yields CDR1 SGHNT and CDR2 YYREEE (reference sequence). V was pared by 0 bases and J by 0 bases, with 6 bases between. The CDR3 is CASSLDSLNTEAFF. In DNA, the CDR3 is TGTGCCAGCAGCTTGGACAGTCTGAACACTGAAGCTTTCTTT.

The CDR3 protein is CASSDSPSTDTQYF. CDR3 coding DNA: TGCGCCAGCAGTGACAGTCCAAGCACAGATACGCAGTATTTT. The V and J genes are TRBV10-1 and TRBJ2-3; no firm D call. The ends were cut back, 3 bases at V and 0 bases at J, with 7 bases in the middle. The CDR3 totals 14 residues. Germline V CDR1 and CDR2: WNHNN, SYGVQD (reference sequence).

In this sample, this clone turned up many times. The chain combines TRBV10-1 with TRBJ1-1, with a weak D call TRBD1 (5 bases). V gave up 3 bases and J gave up 1 base, with 15 bases separating them. Germline CDR1 and CDR2: WNHNN and SYGVQD (reference sequence). This CDR3 spans 16 amino acids. CDR3 sequence reads: CASSESRFRGNTEAFF. The CDR3 coding sequence is TGCGCCAGCAGTGAAAGTCGGTTTAGGGGGAACACTGAAGCTTTCTTT.

The genes are TRBV5-6 and TRBJ1-2; no firm D call. CDR1 SGHDT and CDR2 YYEEEE come from the germline V gene. The CDR3 runs 14 residues. With 3 bases removed from V and 7 bases from J, the gap between germline ends came to 16 bases. The CDR3 nucleotides are TGTGCCAGCAGCTGGAGATTTGCAAGCGCTGGCTACACCTTC. Translation: CASSWRFASAGYTF.

The table lists this clone with a few counts. V gene TRBV25-1 combines with J gene TRBJ2-1; D remains ambiguous. This CDR3 is built from 10 residues. Germline values: CDR1 MGHDK, CDR2 SYGVNS. Trimming stripped 6 bases from V and 7 bases from J, with 4 bases between. The CDR3, as DNA: TGTGCCAGCAGCCAAAATGAGCAGTTCTTC. Encoded protein: CASSQNEQFF. The full variable domain, in which reference TRBV25-1 and TRBJ2-1 provide the parts outside the CDR3, is EADIYQTPRYLVIGTGKKITLECSQTMGHDKMYWYQQDPGMELHLIHYSYGVNSTEKGDLSSESTVSRIRTEHFPLTLESARPSHTSQYLCASSQNEQFFGPGTRLTVL.

V is TRBV9 and J is TRBJ2-1, with D uncertain. Germline V lookup: CDR1 SGDLS, CDR2 YYNGEE. The CDR3 has 14 amino acids. V lost 6 bases, J lost 5 bases, and 15 bases lay in between. CDR3 amino acids: CASIGGDFNNEQFF. DNA of the CDR3: TGTGCCAGCATTGGTGGAGACTTCAACAATGAGCAGTTCTTC. The full variable domain, completed using reference TRBV9 and TRBJ2-1, is DSGVTQTPKHLITATGQRVTLRCSPRSGDLSVYWYQQSLDQGLQFLIQYYNGEERAKGNILERFSAQQFPDLHSELNLSSLELGDSALYFCASIGGDFNNEQFFGPGTRLTVL.

This chain uses TRBV20-1 with TRBJ2-4; D ambiguous. The germline CDR1 and CDR2 sequences are DFQATT and SNEGSKA (reference sequence). V lost 1 base and J lost 4, with 2 bases in between. This CDR3 contains 11 residues. CDR3 loop: CSARAKNIQYF. The CDR3 DNA follows: TGCAGTGCTAGAGCGAAAAACATTCAGTACTTC.